This note documents a single T cell receptor (beta chain) sequence. Original data processing: Quantification of nucleated cells was approximated via reference gene primer amplification. Profiling relied on immunoSEQ multiplex PCR, and the TCRdb table lists in-frame clones only, not all of them. For V, J and clone size, that table is used; D and trimming come from the DNA. The table lists fewer than 200,000 clones, roughly 82% of them singletons. This specimen comes from a study of blood T cell repertoires in COVID-19. Trimming took 2 bases from V and 7 from J; bases not matched to a gene: 8. CDR1 is SGHTA and CDR2 is FQGNSA in the germline V gene. This CDR3 spans 15 amino acids.

This sequence originates from an older woman with COVID-19, enrolled during active disease. The genes are TRBV7-2 and TRBJ2-4; 7 nucleotides line up with TRBD2. The sequencing sample was made of peripheral blood. The CDR3 is CASSLSLREGNIQYF. The CDR3 coding sequence is TGTGCCAGCAGCTTATCCCTCAGGGAGGGGAACATTCAGTACTTC.